This TCR beta chain stems from a study of shared clonotypes between healthy human individuals. TCRdb's copy holds only in-frame clones and misses some; the assay was immunoSEQ multiplex PCR. In the table there are about 480,000 clones, around 74% of which are singletons. This clonotype was sampled from a woman in her forties in good health. Some clones in this sample may be carry-over from other donors' samples. The material sequenced was PBMCs.

The CDR3 DNA reads TGTGCCAGCTCATTACAGGGTACGAACACTGAAGCTTTCTTT. It specifies CASSLQGTNTEAFF. The gene calls are TRBV18 and TRBJ1-1, with a tentative D call TRBD1 (6 bases). Germline V gene lookup returns CDR1 KGHSH and CDR2 LQKENI. This CDR3 contains 14 residues. Trimming took 5 bases from V and 1 from J, leaving 11 bases between them.